This T cell receptor beta chain is from a study of patients and donors after allogeneic stem cell transplantation. Trimming removed 0 bases from V and 4 bases from J; junction bases left unmatched: 7. The germline V gene encodes CDR1 LGHNA and CDR2 YNFKEQ. The CDR3 is made up of 17 amino acids. Using its own MiXCR run on the RT-PCR reads, TCRdb lists one record per CDR3 protein. The sample lists some 880,000 distinct CDR3 sequences; about 20% were seen once. The sequenced sample consisted of blood, either unsorted or a sorted T cell fraction (not recorded which). The sequence came from a human donor who was either an allogeneic HSCT recipient or a stem cell or donor lymphocyte infusion donor (not recorded which). It is not recorded whose cells these are; they may come from a transplant donor. The chain joins TRBV4-2 to TRBJ2-7; 12 nucleotides line up with TRBD2. As DNA, the CDR3 is TGTGCCAGCAGCCAAGACTTACGGACTAGCGGGACGTACGAGCAGTACTTC. Its translation: CASSQDLRTSGTYEQYF.